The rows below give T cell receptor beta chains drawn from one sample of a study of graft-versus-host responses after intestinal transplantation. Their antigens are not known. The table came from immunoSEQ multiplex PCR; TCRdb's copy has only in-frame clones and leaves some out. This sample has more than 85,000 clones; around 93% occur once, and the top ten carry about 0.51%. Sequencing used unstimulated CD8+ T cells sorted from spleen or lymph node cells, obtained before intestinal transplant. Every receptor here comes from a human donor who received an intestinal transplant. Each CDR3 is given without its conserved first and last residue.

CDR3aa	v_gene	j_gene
ASSGDRGLPQH	TRBV6-4	TRBJ1-5
ASSQSGEISSYEQY	TRBV4-1	TRBJ2-7
ASSYSSENNEQF	TRBV6-6	TRBJ2-1
ASSLGLAYEQY	TRBV11-2	TRBJ2-7
ASNPGTGGGEQF	TRBV5-4	TRBJ2-1
ASSLATLESDTQY	TRBV5-4	TRBJ2-3
ASSPSSASGDYGYT	TRBV18	TRBJ1-2
ASSAGQAGETQY	TRBV5-4	TRBJ2-5
ATTPGLAGGYEQY	TRBV15	TRBJ2-7
ASRRWDTEAF	TRBV27	TRBJ1-1
ASRTLGQETQY	TRBV2	TRBJ2-5
AGERDTGELF	TRBV19	TRBJ2-2
ASSLGRGRNTIY	TRBV7-2	TRBJ1-3
ASSRRGVEDGIGTEAF	TRBV27	TRBJ1-1
AWSEAGTSGRRGRQF	TRBV30	TRBJ2-1
ASSQGVGALYEQY	TRBV4-1	TRBJ2-7
ASSSPPGGGREETQY	TRBV28	TRBJ2-5
SAPDRETQY	TRBV20-1	TRBJ2-5
ASTPFRPPGRYEQY	TRBV5-1	TRBJ2-7
ASSLEQGALPVGGYT	TRBV7-8	TRBJ1-2
ASILLGGTEAF	TRBV19	TRBJ1-1
ASSGSGGWSYNEQF	TRBV7-9	TRBJ2-1
TSSQDRASTETF	TRBV1	TRBJ1-1
ASSQAGKAYGYT	TRBV4-2	TRBJ1-2
ASSLGGDRVWDTEAF	TRBV7-8	TRBJ1-1
ASSEDRVENTEAF	TRBV25-1	TRBJ1-1
ASSQDRTYNEQF	TRBV7-9	TRBJ2-1
ASSKGPLGAYEQY	TRBV21-1	TRBJ2-7
ASSLYRDRSSYNEQF	TRBV4-1	TRBJ2-1
ASSYGELGTEAF	TRBV6-5	TRBJ1-1
SVEGWSRNEQF	TRBV29-1	TRBJ2-1
ASSTGTGKNIQY	TRBV5-8	TRBJ2-4
ASGGLQGRNYGYT	TRBV19	TRBJ1-2
ASRITSGGQGEQF	TRBV19	TRBJ2-1
SVDSGRIETQY	TRBV29-1	TRBJ2-5
ASSVDRGVNQPQH	TRBV27	TRBJ1-5
ASSLDRPAGQY	TRBV28	TRBJ2-7
ASSENGLGGYSYNEQF	TRBV2	TRBJ2-1
ASSPSDRETQY	TRBV9	TRBJ2-5
ASSSPGRQSYEQY	TRBV7-9	TRBJ2-7
ASSSPTTDYPTDTQY	TRBV7-9	TRBJ2-3
ASSYSKAKGQF	TRBV6-6	TRBJ2-1
ASSVSELGAYGYT	TRBV9	TRBJ1-2
ASSVGTGGYEQY	TRBV6-1	NA
ASKITGGGYEQY	TRBV7-8	TRBJ2-7
ASSLLFGEVSGYT	TRBV28	TRBJ1-2
ASSPDPPGEQY	TRBV11-2	TRBJ2-7
ASSPPGLVDEQF	TRBV13	TRBJ2-1
ASSGQGRGYGYT	TRBV25-1	TRBJ1-2
ATHQGMSNEKLF	TRBV6-5	TRBJ1-4